These 15 T cell receptor beta chains came from one sample sequenced in a study of cytomegalovirus exposure and HLA in healthy donors. With 60 Vbeta and 13 Jbeta primers, the PCR was carried out. Assay: immunoSEQ multiplex PCR; the TCRdb copy retains only in-frame clones and omits some. The sample has approximately 110,000 clones, around 74% seen once; the top ten hold 7.5% to 10%. Sequencing was performed on PBMCs. All receptors come from a woman between 40 and 50 years old in good health and CMV-seropositive.

The genes are TRBV5-6 and TRBJ2-4, with a possible D match to TRBD2 (6 bases). The germline gives CDR1 SGHDT, CDR2 YYEEEE. The ends were cut back, 0 bases at V and 0 bases at J, with 13 bases in the middle. CDR3 size: 17 residues. CDR3 sequence: CASSLARTTLAKNIQYF. CDR3 nucleotides: TGTGCCAGCAGCTTGGCCCGGACTACACTAGCCAAAAACATTCAGTACTTC.

The chain combines TRBV2 with TRBJ1-2; 10 positions match TRBD1. Germline CDR1 and CDR2: SNHLY and FYNNEI. With V trimmed by 1 base and J by 7 bases, 6 bases remained unmatched. CDR3 length: 15 residues. This CDR3 reads CASSEVGQGVSGYTF. The CDR3 DNA is TGTGCCAGCAGTGAAGTAGGACAGGGGGTTTCTGGCTACACCTTC.

The chain combines TRBV5-1 with TRBJ1-2; 9 bases line up with TRBD1. Germline loops: CDR1 SGHRS, CDR2 YFSETQ. This CDR3 is built from 16 residues. The ends lost 4 bases at V and 4 bases at J; junction bases unmatched: 11. CDR3 protein: CASSNGQGFFLYGYTF. CDR3 DNA sequence: TGCGCCAGCAGCAACGGACAGGGGTTCTTTCTCTATGGCTACACCTTC.

This rearrangement joins TRBV18 to TRBJ1-2; perhaps TRBD1 as D (6 bases). CDR3 length: 15 amino acids. Germline CDR1 KGHSH, CDR2 LQKENI. Trimming stripped 3 bases from V and 0 bases from J, with 11 bases between. CDR3 residues: CASSPQGTPNYGYTF. In DNA form, the CDR3 reads TGTGCCAGCTCACCCCAGGGGACACCTAACTATGGCTACACCTTC.

The genes are TRBV6-6 and TRBJ1-2, with 7 bases lining up with TRBD1. This CDR3 has 15 amino acids. Germline loops: CDR1 MNHNY, CDR2 SVGAGI (reference sequence). V trimming: 6 bases; J trimming: 5 bases; junction bases outside the gene matches: 12. Here the CDR3 reads CASRPLSRDRYGYTF. CDR3 nucleotide sequence: TGTGCCAGCAGGCCCCTCTCCCGGGACAGATATGGCTACACCTTC.

The rearrangement joins TRBV6-1 to TRBJ2-7, with D tentatively TRBD2 (7 bases). Germline V gene lookup returns CDR1 MNHNS and CDR2 SASEGT. The CDR3 runs 17 residues. V lost 3 bases to trimming and J lost 5 bases, with 23 bases between them. CDR3 bases: TGTGCCAGCAGTGACCACATCAAGGCAGGGGAGGGTGACGAGCAGTACTTC. Amino acid sequence: CASSDHIKAGEGDEQYF.

To note about this clone: One end of the junction fails to match germline, which may point to a read error. This chain connects TRBV7-7 to TRBJ2-2; 8 nucleotides agree with TRBD1. CDR1 and CDR2 (germline): SSHAT, FNYEAQ (reference sequence). The length of the CDR3 is 14 residues. The CDR3 is CASSLGQGSGELFF. CDR3 nucleotide sequence: TGTGCTAGCAGCTTAGGACAGGGATCCGGGGAGCTGTTTTTT.

This chain links TRBV2 with TRBJ2-7; perhaps TRBD2 as D (5 bases). The CDR3 spans 13 residues. V lost 8 bases, J lost 0 bases, and 11 bases lay in between. CDR1 and CDR2 (germline): SNHLY, FYNNEI. Here the CDR3 DNA reads TGTGCCAGCCTCCCCCGGGGCTCCTACGAGCAGTACTTC. Its protein is CASLPRGSYEQYF.

The gene calls are TRBV4-3 and TRBJ2-6; TRBD1 matches at 9 bases. Germline V gene data show CDR1 as LGHNA and CDR2 as YSLEER. The ends lost 8 bases at V and 1 base at J; junction bases unmatched: 3. The CDR3 sequence is 15 residues long. CDR3 DNA sequence: TGCGCCAGCGGAGACAGGGGGTCTGGGGCCAACGTCCTGACTTTC. Protein sequence: CASGDRGSGANVLTF.

J is TRBJ1-5 and V is TRBV27; TRBD1 might be the D (5 bases). V gave up 3 bases and J gave up 7 bases, with 13 bases separating them. Germline assignment: CDR1 MNHEY and CDR2 SMNVEV (reference sequence). This CDR3 contains 14 residues. The CDR3 DNA sequence: TGTGCCAGCAGTTTTGCACATCGGGGGCAGCCCCAGCATTTT. Protein product: CASSFAHRGQPQHF.

Only a few counts were recorded for this clone. The CDR3 sequence: CASGGQGYGYTF. DNA of the CDR3: TGTGCCAGCGGTGGACAGGGGTATGGCTACACCTTC. The V gene is TRBV6-1, the J gene TRBJ1-2, with TRBD1 matching over 9 bases. The CDR3 is 12 amino acids. Germline-derived CDR1 and CDR2 are MNHNS and SASEGT. V lost 8 bases and J lost 5; bases outside the gene matches: 3.

This clone turned up a few times. The chain carries TRBV12-5 and TRBJ2-7; no reliable D call. In germline, CDR1 is LGHNT, CDR2 FRNRAP. The length of the CDR3 is 17 residues. V lost 7 bases, J lost 2 bases, and 24 bases lay in between. CDR3 in DNA: TGTGCTAGTGAAGAGACGGCGAGCCCCGGGTCCACCTACGAGCAGTACTTC. Amino acids: CASEETASPGSTYEQYF.

This clone has a handful of counts. V and J are TRBV14 and TRBJ1-2, with TRBD1 matching over 7 bases. Trimming at V came to 4 bases and at J to 6 bases, leaving 5 bases not matched to a gene. The CDR3 totals 13 residues. Germline CDR1 reads SGHDN; CDR2 reads FVKESK. The CDR3 bases are TGTGCCAGCAGCCCTAGGACAGGCGATGGCTACACCTTC. It translates to CASSPRTGDGYTF.

This clone was seen a handful of times. The chain carries TRBV7-2 and TRBJ2-7; TRBD1 is a possible D gene (5 bases). V lost 1 base to trimming and J lost 1 base, with 11 bases between them. From germline, CDR1 is SGHTA and CDR2 FQGNSA. This CDR3 contains 15 residues. The CDR3 bases are TGTGCCAGCAGCTTAGTCGGCCAGGGTTCCTACGAGCAGTACTTC. This sequence encodes CASSLVGQGSYEQYF.

This CDR3 reads CASSPQKEGRTEAFF. CDR3 nucleotides: TGTGCCAGTAGTCCTCAAAAAGAGGGGAGGACTGAAGCTTTCTTT. V is TRBV19 and J is TRBJ1-1, with D possibly matching TRBD1 (5 bases). Germline V gene sequence: CDR1 LNHDA, CDR2 SQIVND (reference sequence). V shed 5 bases and J shed 5 bases, with 18 bases lying between them. This CDR3 has 15 residues.